One sample yielded the 19 T cell receptor beta chains listed below, sequenced in a study of OX40 agonist ivuxolimab in advanced cancers. The method was the immunoSEQ multiplex PCR assay. TCRdb provides this immuneACCESS table in a form limited to in-frame rearrangements. Some clones are lacking; in checked studies, under half of them reflect an unresolved V gene, and why the rest are absent is not known. For this sample the table gives over 75,000 clones, of which about nine tenths were detected only once. About 1.6% of the sample comes from the top ten. This sample comprised CD4+ or CD8+ T cells sorted from blood, obtained in a trial of the OX40 agonist ivuxolimab. These receptors were obtained from an adult with an advanced solid tumor such as melanoma, head and neck, liver or kidney cancer.

This clone was found once. This sequence joins TRBV15 and TRBJ2-1, with D possibly matching TRBD1 (6 bases). The V and J ends lost 4 bases and 8 bases respectively, with 21 bases between them. Germline CDR1 is LNHNV and CDR2 is YYDKDF (reference sequence). There are 16 residues in the CDR3. For the CDR3, the DNA is TGTGCCACCAGCATATTCAGGGGAGTGGGTCTCGATGAGCAGTTCTTC. Translation: CATSIFRGVGLDEQFF.

V usage is TRBV9 and J usage is TRBJ2-7; D may correspond to TRBD1 or TRBD2 (5 bases each). Trimming took 2 bases from V and 1 from J, leaving 10 bases between them. The germline gives CDR1 SGDLS, CDR2 YYNGEE. The CDR3 totals 14 residues. The CDR3, as DNA: TGTGCCAGCAGCGTGGGACCTCCATCCTACGAGCAGTACTTC. Translated, it gives CASSVGPPSYEQYF.

The V call is TRBV5-6, the J call TRBJ2-7; the D gene is possibly TRBD1 (6 bases). V shed 0 bases and J shed 2 bases, with 12 bases lying between them. The CDR3 runs 15 residues. The germline V gene encodes CDR1 SGHDT and CDR2 YYEEEE. CDR3 DNA: TGTGCCAGCAGCTTGGGGGGGCGCTTACCCTACGAGCAGTACTTC. Amino acid sequence: CASSLGGRLPYEQYF.

The chain joins TRBV18 to TRBJ2-2; tentative D call: TRBD1 (5 bases). The CDR3 runs to 14 residues. Germline-derived CDR1 and CDR2 are KGHSH and LQKENI. Trimming cost V 3 bases and J 5 bases, with 10 bases left between them. The CDR3 region has the DNA TGTGCCAGCTCACCCGTCTCAGGGACCGGGGAGCTGTTTTTT. It specifies CASSPVSGTGELFF. The complete variable domain, with remaining parts taken from reference TRBV18 and TRBJ2-2, reads NAGVMQNPRHLVRRRGQEARLRCSPMKGHSHVYWYRQLPEEGLKFMVYLQKENIIDESGMPKERFSAEFPKEGPSILRIQQVVRGDSAAYFCASSPVSGTGELFFGEGSRLTVL.

This clone was recorded a few times. The chain combines TRBV4-1 with TRBJ2-1, with TRBD2 matching 9 bases. Germline V lookup: CDR1 MGHRA, CDR2 YSYEKL. This CDR3 contains 17 residues. The J segment lost 8 bases and the V segment lost 0 bases, leaving 11 bases of the junction unmatched. The CDR3 loop reads CASSQDHVGLAVDEQFF. CDR3 nucleotides: TGCGCCAGCAGCCAAGATCACGTGGGACTAGCTGTAGATGAGCAGTTCTTC.

The sample holds one count of this clone. The rearrangement joins TRBV2 to TRBJ1-5; D gene uncertain. The CDR3 length is 17 residues. V was clipped by 5 bases and J by 0 bases, with 17 bases between them. Germline V gives CDR1 SNHLY, CDR2 FYNNEI. The CDR3 DNA follows: TGTGCCAGCAGTTCCTCGGTAGGGCTGGGTAGCAATCAGCCCCAGCATTTT. Its protein is CASSSSVGLGSNQPQHF.

The chain uses TRBV11-2 and TRBJ2-1; possibly TRBD1 for D (6 bases). The CDR3 contains 16 residues. Trimming shortened V by 3 bases and J by 6 bases, and 18 bases separated the two germline ends. The germline V gene has CDR1 SGHAT and CDR2 FQNNGV. In DNA form, the CDR3 reads TGTGCCAGCAGCTTTGCGCCCGGGACAAAGTTCAATGAGCAGTTCTTC. Translated: CASSFAPGTKFNEQFF.

This clone was observed a few times. The CDR3 protein is CASSQAGEDTQYF. The DNA for the CDR3 is TGTGCCAGCAGCCAAGCGGGAGAAGATACGCAGTATTTT. The gene calls are TRBV25-1 and TRBJ2-3, with 8 bases lining up with TRBD2. V trimming: 6 bases; J trimming: 5 bases; junction bases outside the gene matches: 4. The CDR3 has 13 residues. Germline V CDR1 and CDR2: MGHDK, SYGVNS.

The chain employs TRBV7-2 and TRBJ2-2; 8 positions agree with TRBD1. The trim removed 4 bases at V and 0 bases at J, leaving 4 bases unmatched. CDR1 is SGHTA and CDR2 is FQGNSA in the germline V gene. This CDR3 comprises 16 residues. The CDR3 coding sequence is TGTGCCAGCAGCTCCTCAGGGGGCCCGAACACCGGGGAGCTGTTTTTT. As protein: CASSSSGGPNTGELFF.

This sequence joins TRBV19 and TRBJ2-5, with D unresolved. This CDR3 comprises 12 residues. V lost 5 bases and J 5 bases, leaving 9 bases between the germline ends. Germline assignment: CDR1 LNHDA and CDR2 SQIVND (reference sequence). Here the CDR3 DNA reads TGTGCCAGTAGTGGTTTAGGGGAGACCCAGTACTTC. It yields the protein CASSGLGETQYF. Supplemented by reference TRBV19 and TRBJ2-5, the full variable domain reads DGGITQSPKYLFRKEGQNVTLSCEQNLNHDAMYWYRQDPGQGLRLIYYSQIVNDFQKGDIAEGYSVSREKKESFPLTVTSAQKNPTAFYLCASSGLGETQYFGPGTRLLVL.

This chain links TRBV30 with TRBJ1-5, with a possible D match to TRBD1 (6 bases). The CDR3 runs 13 residues. V lost 1 base and J lost 6, with 10 bases in between. Germline assignment: CDR1 GTSNPN and CDR2 SVGIG (reference sequence). The CDR3 loop is CAWSGTVPQPQHF. In DNA, the CDR3 is TGTGCCTGGAGTGGGACAGTTCCTCAGCCCCAGCATTTT.

This chain connects TRBV19 to TRBJ1-2; D gene ambiguous. V shed 8 bases and J shed 4 bases, with 17 bases lying between them. The CDR3 is 14 amino acids. The germline gives CDR1 LNHDA, CDR2 SQIVND (reference sequence). The CDR3 spells CASSTVDAIYGYTF. For the CDR3, the DNA is TGTGCCAGTTCTACGGTCGACGCAATCTATGGCTACACCTTC.

The chain is built from TRBV28 and TRBJ1-5, with D perhaps TRBD1 (5 bases). The germline gives CDR1 MDHEN, CDR2 SYDVKM. This CDR3 is built from 16 residues. V gave up 1 base and J gave up 11 bases, with 21 bases separating them. The CDR3 DNA reads TGTGCCAGCAGTTTATCACAGGCGGGACCGGGATCAGCCCAGCATTTT. The encoded protein is CASSLSQAGPGSAQHF.

V and J are TRBV7-3 and TRBJ1-2; 8 nucleotides line up with TRBD1. The germline gives CDR1 SGHTA, CDR2 FQGTGA. J gave up 8 bases and V 2 bases, and 4 bases lay outside the gene matches. CDR3 size: 13 residues. The CDR3 is CASSLRPGGGYTF. As DNA, the CDR3 is TGTGCCAGCAGCTTACGCCCAGGGGGCGGCTACACCTTC.

This clone was seen once. The chain links TRBV4-2 to TRBJ2-2, with D possibly TRBD2 on 6 matching bases. The germline gives CDR1 LGHNA, CDR2 YNFKEQ. CDR3 length: 15 residues. V lost 1 base, J lost 6 bases, and 12 bases lay in between. The CDR3: CASSQAGDSSGELFF. CDR3 coding DNA: TGTGCCAGCAGCCAAGCGGGAGATTCGTCCGGGGAGCTGTTTTTT.

The chain links TRBV7-9 to TRBJ2-1, with TRBD1 identical over 7 bases. The CDR3 totals 15 residues. Trimming took 2 bases from V and 7 from J; bases not matched to a gene: 8. Germline V gene lookup returns CDR1 SEHNR and CDR2 FQNEAQ (reference sequence). CDR3 residues: CASSLRTGHGNEQFF. The CDR3, as DNA: TGTGCCAGCAGCTTAAGGACAGGCCATGGGAATGAGCAGTTCTTC.

This clone was found once. This sequence joins TRBV19 and TRBJ2-3; D tentatively reads TRBD1 or TRBD2 (5 bases each). Per germline, CDR1 LNHDA and CDR2 SQIVND (reference sequence). V lost 6 bases and J lost 4, with 17 bases in between. This CDR3 comprises 15 residues. Here the CDR3 reads CASSPMGVGADTQYF. CDR3 nucleotide sequence: TGTGCCAGTAGCCCCATGGGGGTGGGGGCAGATACGCAGTATTTT.

The J gene is TRBJ2-5, the V gene TRBV4-2; D is ambiguous. The last part of the DNA fits TRBJ2-7 better; the J call may be wrong. Germline V gives CDR1 LGHNA, CDR2 YNFKEQ. The CDR3 runs 14 residues. CDR3 nucleotide sequence: TGTGCCAGCAGCCAAGAGGCGCTATCCTACGAGCAGTACTTC. Its translation is CASSQEALSYEQYF.

This clone was detected a few times. This chain joins TRBV7-9 and TRBJ1-2; D is unresolved. The ends were cut back, 1 base at V and 3 bases at J, with 3 bases in the middle. CDR3 length: 12 residues. Germline V CDR1 and CDR2: SEHNR, FQNEAQ (reference sequence). CDR3 DNA sequence: TGTGCCAGCAGCTTAGGTTACTATGGCTACACCTTC. Its protein product is CASSLGYYGYTF.